This T cell receptor (beta chain) stems from a study of early T cells in non-severe SARS-CoV-2 infection. Each cDNA molecule carried a unique molecular identifier. TCRdb passed the 5' RACE reads through MiXCR, listing each CDR3 protein once. Of more than 70,000 distinct CDR3 sequences in the sample, around 11% were seen once. This TCR derives from an adult who was a healthcare worker with PCR-confirmed SARS-CoV-2 infection or an uninfected control (not recorded which). The sample consisted of whole blood, taken at baseline.

The chain's CDR3 is CASSAFRGQNEKLFF. CDR3 coding DNA: TGTGCCAGCAGTGCCTTCAGGGGGCAAAATGAAAAACTGTTTTTT. The chain uses TRBV6-1 and TRBJ1-4; 8 bases match TRBD1. V gave up 4 bases and J gave up 5 bases; unmatched junction bases: 6. The germline gives CDR1 MNHNS, CDR2 SASEGT. This CDR3 comprises 15 residues.